Below, 25 T cell receptor beta chains from the same sample are listed, as sequenced in a study of OX40 agonist ivuxolimab in advanced cancers. Sequencing was performed with immunoSEQ multiplex PCR; in TCRdb, only in-frame clones are kept and a portion is missing. Here the sample spans 60,000 to 80,000 clones, roughly 84% being singletons. The specimen comprised CD4+ or CD8+ T cells sorted from blood, sampled in a trial of the OX40 agonist ivuxolimab. These receptors all come from an adult with an advanced solid tumor such as melanoma, head and neck, liver or kidney cancer.

The chain has TRBV5-4 and TRBJ2-7; D may match TRBD1 or TRBD2 (5 bases each). Trimming stripped 0 bases from V and 4 bases from J, with 11 bases between. CDR1 and CDR2 from the germline V gene are SGHNT and YYREEE (reference sequence). This CDR3 has 14 amino acids. This chain's CDR3 is CASSLAGPPYEQYF. The CDR3 DNA reads TGTGCCAGCAGCTTGGCGGGACCCCCTTACGAGCAGTACTTC.

The chain recombines TRBV11-2 with TRBJ2-3, with D perhaps TRBD1 or TRBD2 (7 bases each). V was clipped by 0 bases and J by 6 bases, with 16 bases between them. The germline gives CDR1 SGHAT, CDR2 FQNNGV. The CDR3 has 16 residues. The CDR3 DNA reads TGTGCCAGCAGCTTAGATAGGGAGGGGGCCCGGGATACGCAGTATTTT. Translated: CASSLDREGARDTQYF.

The V and J genes are TRBV10-3 and TRBJ2-1; TRBD2 agrees at 7 bases. Germline V CDR1 and CDR2: ENHRY, SYGVKD. This CDR3 spans 14 amino acids. V gave up 4 bases and J gave up 4 bases; unmatched junction bases: 4. The CDR3 nucleotides are TGTGCCATCAGTGCGTCGGGAGGATACAATGAGCAGTTCTTC. This gives the protein CAISASGGYNEQFF.

This clone was detected only once. J is TRBJ1-2 and V is TRBV7-9; perhaps TRBD1 as D (5 bases). This CDR3 contains 15 residues. Looked up from germline, CDR1 is SEHNR and CDR2 is FQNEAQ (reference sequence). The V end lost 0 bases, the J end lost 4 bases, and 12 bases lay between the germline ends. CDR3 DNA sequence: TGTGCCAGCAGCTTAGCGGGGGGAGTTGCCTATGGCTACACCTTC. It yields the protein CASSLAGGVAYGYTF.

The rearrangement joins TRBV5-1 to TRBJ2-3; D call uncertain. CDR1 SGHRS and CDR2 YFSETQ come from the germline V gene. Trimming shortened V by 6 bases and J by 0 bases, and 17 bases separated the two germline ends. CDR3 length: 16 residues. CDR3 DNA: TGCGCCAGCACTCCGAGGTGGGGTCCTAGCACAGATACGCAGTATTTT. The encoded protein is CASTPRWGPSTDTQYF. Full variable domain (remainder filled in from reference TRBV5-1 and TRBJ2-3): KAGVTQTPRYLIKTRGQQVTLSCSPISGHRSVSWYQQTPGQGLQFLFEYFSETQRNKGNFPGRFSGRQFSNSRSEMNVSTLELGDSALYLCASTPRWGPSTDTQYFGPGTRLTVL.

This clone is categorized as medium-sized (0.01 to 0.1%). The V and J genes are TRBV27 and TRBJ1-1, with TRBD1 matching 7 bases. Losses at the gene ends were 6 bases for V and 6 bases for J; bases not matched to a gene: 7. The germline V gene has CDR1 MNHEY and CDR2 SMNVEV (reference sequence). This CDR3 region has 13 residues. CDR3 amino acids: CASRRLRGPEAFF. As DNA, the CDR3 is TGTGCCAGCAGGAGACTTAGGGGGCCTGAAGCTTTCTTT.

J is TRBJ2-2 and V is TRBV28; D gene unclear. V dropped 3 bases and J dropped 0 bases, with 2 bases sitting between them. Germline CDR1 reads MDHEN; CDR2 reads SYDVKM. The CDR3 runs to 13 residues. The CDR3 reads CASSFPNTGELFF. The CDR3 nucleotides read TGTGCCAGCAGTTTTCCGAACACCGGGGAGCTGTTTTTT. Using reference TRBV28 and TRBJ2-2 for the parts outside the CDR3, the full variable domain is DVKVTQSSRYLVKRTGEKVFLECVQDMDHENMFWYRQDPGLGLRLIYFSYDVKMKEKGDIPEGYSVSREKKERFSLILESASTNQTSMYLCASSFPNTGELFFGEGSRLTVL.

The V call is TRBV9, the J call TRBJ2-2, with 9 bases that match TRBD2. The V gene end was trimmed by 0 bases and the J gene end by 4 bases; junction bases not matched to a gene: 4. The CDR3 has 16 residues. From germline, CDR1 is SGDLS and CDR2 YYNGEE. CDR3 in amino acids: CASSVVPSGVTGELFF. The CDR3 coding sequence is TGTGCCAGCAGCGTAGTGCCTAGCGGGGTCACCGGGGAGCTGTTTTTT.

This clone was recorded once. The V call is TRBV10-2, the J call TRBJ2-7; D is perhaps TRBD1 or TRBD2 (5 bases each). The CDR3 is 14 residues long. CDR1 and CDR2 from the germline V gene are WSHSY and SAAADI. V was trimmed by 2 bases and J by 3 bases, leaving 11 bases between them. CDR3 loop: CASSERDDYYEQYF. The CDR3 region has the DNA TGCGCCAGCAGTGAGCGGGACGATTACTACGAGCAGTACTTC.

This clone was seen a few times. The chain recombines TRBV18 with TRBJ1-1; a possible D gene is TRBD1 (6 bases). The CDR3 consists of 14 residues. V was clipped by 8 bases and J by 4 bases, with 17 bases between them. The V gene's germline CDR1 is KGHSH and CDR2 LQKENI. CDR3 sequence (DNA): TGTGCCAGCGACCGAGGGGGGCTTGGCACTGAAGCTTTCTTT. Encoded protein: CASDRGGLGTEAFF. The full variable domain, rest sourced from reference TRBV18 and TRBJ1-1, is NAGVMQNPRHLVRRRGQEARLRCSPMKGHSHVYWYRQLPEEGLKFMVYLQKENIIDESGMPKERFSAEFPKEGPSILRIQQVVRGDSAAYFCASDRGGLGTEAFFGQGTRLTVV.

The chain combines TRBV7-2 with TRBJ2-7; the D is unclear. This CDR3 contains 14 residues. Germline V gives CDR1 SGHTA, CDR2 FQGNSA. V was pared by 4 bases and J by 9 bases, with 19 bases between. The CDR3 DNA sequence: TGTGCCAGCAGCTCAGAGAGATATGGGGTTCGGCAGTACTTC. It yields the protein CASSSERYGVRQYF.

The chain uses TRBV10-1 and TRBJ1-3; TRBD1 might be the D (5 bases). The CDR3 length is 15 residues. CDR1 and CDR2 (germline): WNHNN, SYGVQD (reference sequence). The V gene lost 5 bases and the J gene lost 2 bases, with 13 bases spanning the gap. The CDR3 sequence: CASSLDSDTGNTIYF. The DNA of the CDR3 is TGCGCCAGCAGTCTAGACAGCGATACTGGAAACACCATATATTTT.

This CDR3 is CASSVLGTTSSHNEQFF. The CDR3 DNA reads as TGCGCCAGCAGCGTTCTAGGGACTACCTCTTCTCACAATGAGCAGTTCTTC. This chain uses TRBV5-1 with TRBJ2-1, with TRBD2 matching over 7 bases. Per germline, CDR1 SGHRS and CDR2 YFSETQ. V shed 4 bases, J shed 5 bases, and the junction held 15 bases outside the gene matches. The CDR3 extends over 17 amino acids.

This clone has more than one count but fewer than ten. This sequence joins TRBV30 and TRBJ1-6, with 8 positions matching TRBD1. The CDR3 is made up of 15 amino acids. Germline values: CDR1 GTSNPN, CDR2 SVGIG (reference sequence). The J segment lost 7 bases and the V segment lost 5 bases, leaving 10 bases of the junction unmatched. CDR3 bases: TGTGCCTGGGCCCGACTCGGGACAGGCAATTCACCCCTCCACTTT. This gives the protein CAWARLGTGNSPLHF.

The chain uses TRBV19 and TRBJ2-1; TRBD2 matches 16 bases. The trim removed 5 bases at V and 0 bases at J, leaving 4 bases unmatched. The V gene's germline CDR1 is LNHDA and CDR2 SQIVND (reference sequence). The CDR3 loop spans 18 amino acids. The CDR3 spells CASSAGLAGGPSYNEQFF. CDR3 nucleotide sequence: TGTGCCAGTAGTGCGGGACTAGCGGGAGGGCCCTCCTACAATGAGCAGTTCTTC.

The chain recombines TRBV11-1 with TRBJ2-1; no clear D. This CDR3 contains 14 residues. Germline values: CDR1 SGHAT, CDR2 FQDESV (reference sequence). V was cut by 5 bases and J by 9 bases, with 17 bases left in between. DNA for the CDR3: TGTGCCAGCAGCCCAGAGGTGTATCTCAGTGAGCAGTTCTTC. Its translation: CASSPEVYLSEQFF.

This clone was detected a few times. The chain uses TRBV5-1 and TRBJ2-7, with TRBD2 matching over 8 bases. The CDR3 sequence is 15 residues long. V lost 0 bases, J lost 6 bases, and 8 bases stayed unmatched. Germline V gene lookup returns CDR1 SGHRS and CDR2 YFSETQ. The CDR3 nucleotides are TGCGCCAGCAGCTTGGAGGGGACTAGTGTAGGCGAGCAGTACTTC. Its translation is CASSLEGTSVGEQYF.

The rearrangement joins TRBV6-6 to TRBJ1-2; D is ambiguous. The CDR3 has 14 residues. The germline CDR1 and CDR2 sequences are MNHNY and SVGAGI (reference sequence). V was cut by 5 bases and J by 1 base, with 11 bases left in between. The CDR3 is CASSGSEVNYGYTF. The CDR3 coding sequence is TGTGCCAGCAGTGGCAGCGAAGTTAACTATGGCTACACCTTC.

CDR3 protein: CASSFKRIASPNYGYTF. The CDR3 nucleotides are TGTGCCAGCAGCTTCAAACGCATTGCCTCGCCAAACTATGGCTACACCTTC. This chain connects TRBV7-8 to TRBJ1-2; no clear D gene. This CDR3 has 17 amino acids. Germline-derived CDR1 and CDR2 are SGHVS and FQNEAQ. V shed 3 bases and J shed 2 bases, with 19 bases lying between them.

In DNA form, the CDR3 reads TGTGCCAGCATCGACAGGACCATCACAGATACGCAGTATTTT. Translated: CASIDRTITDTQYF. This chain joins TRBV28 and TRBJ2-3, with D maybe TRBD1 (6 bases). There are 14 residues in the CDR3. V lost 7 bases and J lost 2, with 13 bases in between. Germline V lookup: CDR1 MDHEN, CDR2 SYDVKM.

In this sample, this clone turned up once. The V and J genes are TRBV5-4 and TRBJ2-7, with 10 nucleotides matching TRBD2. This CDR3 is built from 15 residues. Per the germline V gene, CDR1 is SGHNT and CDR2 is YYREEE (reference sequence). After removal of 0 bases from V and 3 bases from J, the junction contained 3 bases not matched to a gene. CDR3 DNA: TGTGCCAGCAGCTTGGGCGGACTAGCGGACTACGAGCAGTACTTC. Its translation: CASSLGGLADYEQYF.

The CDR3 bases are TGTGCCAGCAGTAATGGAGGAGGGACGAACACCGGGGAGCTGTTTTTT. This codes for CASSNGGGTNTGELFF. The chain is built from TRBV28 and TRBJ2-2, with D perhaps TRBD2 (6 bases). The V end lost 5 bases, the J end lost 0 bases, and 13 bases lay between the germline ends. This CDR3 is 16 amino acids long. Germline CDR1 is MDHEN and CDR2 is SYDVKM.

This chain links TRBV13 with TRBJ2-7, with 10 positions matching TRBD1. Per the germline V gene, CDR1 is PRHDT and CDR2 is FYEKMQ (reference sequence). V lost 4 bases, J lost 6 bases, and 15 bases stayed unmatched. The CDR3 spans 17 residues. The CDR3 sequence is CASSSRQGALSSGEQYF. Written as DNA, the CDR3 is TGTGCCAGCAGCTCCCGACAGGGGGCTTTAAGTTCTGGCGAGCAGTACTTC. Combining the CDR3 with reference TRBV13 and TRBJ2-7 gives the whole variable domain AAGVIQSPRHLIKEKRETATLKCYPIPRHDTVYWYQQGPGQDPQFLISFYEKMQSDKGSIPDRFSAQQFSDYHSELNMSSLELGDSALYFCASSSRQGALSSGEQYFGPGTRLTVT.

CDR3 residues: CASSQGFEAFF. CDR3 DNA: TGTGCCAGCAGCCAGGGATTTGAAGCTTTCTTT. The genes are TRBV7-8 and TRBJ1-1, with D maybe TRBD1 (5 bases). Per germline, CDR1 SGHVS and CDR2 FQNEAQ. V was clipped by 5 bases and J by 7 bases, with 8 bases between them. The CDR3 covers 11 residues.

The chain carries TRBV2 and TRBJ2-7; D is ambiguous. Trimming took 6 bases from V and 0 from J, leaving 12 bases between them. This CDR3 is 14 amino acids long. The germline V gene has CDR1 SNHLY and CDR2 FYNNEI. The CDR3 region has the DNA TGTGCCAGCAGCGAACTAACAAACTCCTACGAGCAGTACTTC. It codes for CASSELTNSYEQYF.